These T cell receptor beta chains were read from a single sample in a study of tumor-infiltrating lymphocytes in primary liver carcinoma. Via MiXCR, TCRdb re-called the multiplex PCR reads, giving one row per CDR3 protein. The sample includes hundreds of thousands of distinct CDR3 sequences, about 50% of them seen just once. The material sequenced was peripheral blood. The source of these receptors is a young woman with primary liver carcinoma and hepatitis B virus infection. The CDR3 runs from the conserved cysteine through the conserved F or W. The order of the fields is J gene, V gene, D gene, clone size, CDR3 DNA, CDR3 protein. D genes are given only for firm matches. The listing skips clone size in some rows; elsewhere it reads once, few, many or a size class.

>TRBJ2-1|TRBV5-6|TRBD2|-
TGTGCCAGCAGCTCGGTGGCGGGGGGTCACAATGAGCAGTTCTTC
CASSSVAGGHNEQFF
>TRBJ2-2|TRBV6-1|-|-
TGTGCCAGCAGTGAAACCCTTCCCGGGGGCGCTGCGAACACCGGGGAGCTCATTTTT
CASSETLPGGAANTGELIF
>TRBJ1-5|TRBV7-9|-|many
TGTGCCAGCAGCTTGACGATCGGGAGGGGTCAGCCCCAGCATTTT
CASSLTIGRGQPQHF
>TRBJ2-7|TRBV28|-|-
TGTACCAGCAGTTTTACAGGGTTCTACGAGCAGTACTTC
CTSSFTGFYEQYF
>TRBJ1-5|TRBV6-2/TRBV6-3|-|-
TGTGCCAGCAGTTTCTCTCGTGGGGGTCAGCCCCAGCATTTT
CASSFSRGGQPQHF
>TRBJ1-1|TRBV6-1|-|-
TGTCCCAGCAGTGAAGAAGGCAGGGTAGCTTTCTTT
CPSSEEGRVAFF
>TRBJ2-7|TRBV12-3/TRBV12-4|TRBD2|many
TGTGCCAGTTCGGGAGGCTCCTACGAGCAGTACTTC
CASSGGSYEQYF
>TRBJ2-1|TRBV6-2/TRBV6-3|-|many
TGTGCCAGCAGTCGAGCAAACTCTGGGGACTACAATGAGCAGTTCTTC
CASSRANSGDYNEQFF
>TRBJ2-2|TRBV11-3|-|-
TGTACCAGCAGCTCCACAGGGACCCGGGAGCTGTTTTTT
CTSSSTGTRELFF
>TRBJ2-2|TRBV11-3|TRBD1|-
TGTGCCAGCCGGGACAGGGGGCGAATCGGGGAGCTGTTGTTT
CASRDRGRIGELLF
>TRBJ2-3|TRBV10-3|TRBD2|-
TGTGCCATCAGTGAGTCGAGGACTAGCGGGAGTCCAGATACGCAGTATTTT
CAISESRTSGSPDTQYF
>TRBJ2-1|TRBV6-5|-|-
TGTGCCAGCAGCCCCCCGTCCGGGGCCTACAATGAGCAGTTCTTC
CASSPPSGAYNEQFF
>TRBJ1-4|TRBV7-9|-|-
TGTGCCAGCAGCCGCAGGGCGGGCGGACTTAATGAAAAACTGTTTTTT
CASSRRAGGLNEKLFF
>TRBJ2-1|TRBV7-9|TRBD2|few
TGTGCCAGCAGCTTAGTGCCAGGGTACCGGGGGGACGAGCAGTTCTTC
CASSLVPGYRGDEQFF
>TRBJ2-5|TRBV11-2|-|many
TGTGCCAGCAGCGGGAGCGGAGCCGGTGTGCACTTC
CASSGSGAGVHF
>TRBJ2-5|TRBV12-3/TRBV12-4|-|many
TGTGCCAGCAGCCAAGTGTCGGGACACCTGTCGGGGGAGACCCAGTACTTC
CASSQVSGHLSGETQYF
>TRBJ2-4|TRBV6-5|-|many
TGTGCCAGCAGCCCCCTAGCGCCAAACATTCAGTACTTC
CASSPLAPNIQYF
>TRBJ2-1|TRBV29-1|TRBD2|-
TGTAGCGTTCGCCTAGCGGGAGGGCTAGATGAGCAGTTCTTC
CSVRLAGGLDEQFF
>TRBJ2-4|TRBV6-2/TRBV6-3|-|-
TGTGCCGGCAGTATACAGGGAGCCAAAAACATTCAGTACTTC
CAGSIQGAKNIQYF
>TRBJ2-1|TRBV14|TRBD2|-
TGTGCCAGCTCTGGTCCGGGAGGCCCTTGGGATGAGCAGTTCTTC
CASSGPGGPWDEQFF
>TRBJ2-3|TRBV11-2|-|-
TGTGTCAGCAGCTTAGTCTCCACAGCTACGCAGTATTTT
CVSSLVSTATQYF
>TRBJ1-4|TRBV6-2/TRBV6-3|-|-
TGTGCCAGCACCAACACGGGAATTGGAAGCGAAAAATTGTTTTTT
CASTNTGIGSEKLFF
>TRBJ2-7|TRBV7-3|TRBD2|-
TGTGCCAGCAGCTTAAATGGGGGACTAGCTGGTGAGCAGTACTTC
CASSLNGGLAGEQYF
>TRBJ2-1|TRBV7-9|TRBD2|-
TGTGCCAGCAGACCTACTAGCGGAGGGGGGAATGAGCAGTTCTTC
CASRPTSGGGNEQFF
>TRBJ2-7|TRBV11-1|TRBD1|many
TGTGCCAGCAGCTCCGGACAGGCCAACTACGAGCAGTACTTC
CASSSGQANYEQYF
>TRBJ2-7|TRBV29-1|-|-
TGCAGCGTTCGCCGGGACGGCCGTGGTGAGCAGTACTTC
CSVRRDGRGEQYF
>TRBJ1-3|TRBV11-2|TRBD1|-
TGTGCCAGCAACAACAGCGGGGACAGTGAAGGGTTGAGAGGAAACACCATATATTTT
CASNNSGDSEGLRGNTIYF
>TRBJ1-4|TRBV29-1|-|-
TGCAGCGTCGCGGCCCAGGCTAATGAAAAACCGTTTTTT
CSVAAQANEKPFF
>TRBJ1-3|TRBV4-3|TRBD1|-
TGCGCCAGCAGCCAAGAACAGGGGAATGGAAACACCATATATTTT
CASSQEQGNGNTIYF
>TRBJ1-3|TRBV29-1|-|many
TGCAGCGTTGGAAAGGGCTCTGGAAACACCATATATTTT
CSVGKGSGNTIYF
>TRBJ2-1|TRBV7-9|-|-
TGTGCCAGCAGCCCTAAAGACAATTACAATGAGCAGTTCTTC
CASSPKDNYNEQFF
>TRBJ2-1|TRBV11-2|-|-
TGTGCCAGCAGCTTAGAAAGTCCACGGCAGCTCTTC
CASSLESPRQLF
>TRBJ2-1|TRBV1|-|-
TGCACCAGCAGCCAAGAGCTAGGCACATCGCACGGGTGGTTCTTC
CTSSQELGTSHGWFF
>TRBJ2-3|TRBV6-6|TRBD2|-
TGTGCCAGCAGCCTTCAGGGGACTAGCGGGAGGGATACGCAGTATTTT
CASSLQGTSGRDTQYF
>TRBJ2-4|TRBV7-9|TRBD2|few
TGTGCCAGCAGCCAGACGAGCGGGAGCGGGGGAAACATTCAGTACTTC
CASSQTSGSGGNIQYF
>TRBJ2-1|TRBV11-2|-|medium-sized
TGTGCCAGCAGCTTAGGACTTTCAGAGTTCTTC
CASSLGLSEFF
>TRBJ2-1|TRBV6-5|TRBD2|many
TGTGCCAGCAGTTACTCCCCGACGGTGACTAGCCATTCCTACAATGAGCAGTTCTTC
CASSYSPTVTSHSYNEQFF
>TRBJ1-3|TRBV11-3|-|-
TGTGCCAGCAGCTTAGGCTCAAGGACACCTGGAAGCACCATATATTTT
CASSLGSRTPGSTIYF
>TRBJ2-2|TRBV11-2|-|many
TGTGCCAGCAGCCCCCTGATATCCGGGGAGCTGTTTTTT
CASSPLISGELFF
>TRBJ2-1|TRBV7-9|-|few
TGTGCCAGCAGCTTTTTGGAGGAGCAGTTCTTC
CASSFLEEQFF
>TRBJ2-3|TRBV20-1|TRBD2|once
TGCAGTGCTTCCTCCGGGACTAGCGGGAGTCGAAATACGCAGTATTTT
CSASSGTSGSRNTQYF
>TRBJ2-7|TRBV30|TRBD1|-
TGTGCCTGGAGCGGGACAGGAGCCTTGGGATACTTC
CAWSGTGALGYF
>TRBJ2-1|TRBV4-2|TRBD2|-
TGTGCCAGCAGCCCTCATACTAGCGGGAACAATGAGCAGTTCTTC
CASSPHTSGNNEQFF
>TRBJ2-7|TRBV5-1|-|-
TGCGCCAGCGAGGAGGGGAGCCCCTACGAGCAGTACTTC
CASEEGSPYEQYF
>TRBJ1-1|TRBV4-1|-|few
TGCGCCAGCAGCAGGGGGGGGGAAACTGAAGCTTTCTTT
CASSRGGETEAFF
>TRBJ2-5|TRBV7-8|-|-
TGTGCCAGCAGACTGGAGGAGACCCAGTACTTC
CASRLEETQYF
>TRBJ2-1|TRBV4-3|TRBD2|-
TGCGCCAGCAGCCAAGACGGACTAGCCGGAGTCAATGAGCAGTTCTTC
CASSQDGLAGVNEQFF
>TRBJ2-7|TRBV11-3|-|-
TGTGCCAGCAGCTTAACTGGCAGGGTGGTAGACGAGCAGTATTTC
CASSLTGRVVDEQYF
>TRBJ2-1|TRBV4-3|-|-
TGCGCCAGCAGCCAAGAGAGGTCCAATGAGCACTTCTTC
CASSQERSNEHFF
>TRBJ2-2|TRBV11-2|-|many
TGTGCCAGCAGCCCAAGTGGACCCCGGGCCGGGGAGCTGTTTTTT
CASSPSGPRAGELFF